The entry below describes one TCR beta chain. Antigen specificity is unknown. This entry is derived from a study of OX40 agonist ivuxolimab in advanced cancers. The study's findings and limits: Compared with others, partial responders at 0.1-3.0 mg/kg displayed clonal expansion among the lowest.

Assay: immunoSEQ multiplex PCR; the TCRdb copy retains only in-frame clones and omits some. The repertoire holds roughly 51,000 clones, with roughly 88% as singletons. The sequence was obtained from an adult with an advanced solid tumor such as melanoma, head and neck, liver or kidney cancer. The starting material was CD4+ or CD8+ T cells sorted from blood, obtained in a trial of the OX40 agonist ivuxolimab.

As DNA, the CDR3 is TGTGCCAGCAGTTTATCAGGGGGCAACTTCTACGAGCAGTACTTC. This codes for CASSLSGGNFYEQYF. This chain connects TRBV27 to TRBJ2-7; TRBD1 aligns across 7 bases. The CDR3 covers 15 residues. Losses at the gene ends were 0 bases for V and 3 bases for J; bases not matched to a gene: 5. The germline V gene encodes CDR1 MNHEY and CDR2 SMNVEV (reference sequence).